This T cell receptor (beta chain) stems from a study of identical twins. Study outcomes and limitations: There was an excess of low generation probability in the out-of-frame alpha sequences that twins shared.

This CDR3 has 14 amino acids. In germline, CDR1 is SGHRS, CDR2 YFSETQ. Trimming took 4 bases from V and 10 from J, leaving 18 bases between them. A word on this clonotype: Its target is not known.

Using its own MiXCR run on the 5' RACE reads, TCRdb lists one record per CDR3 protein. The table includes approximately 490,000 distinct CDR3 sequences, approximately 20% detected once. This same sample was also taken into another study, of yellow fever vaccine responses in identical twins.

Sequences were obtained from CD4+ T cells sorted from blood. The receptor's source is a woman aged 18-29 years in good health. V is TRBV5-1 and J is TRBJ2-1; weak D call: TRBD2 (6 bases). The CDR3 sequence is CASSDSAGGEEQFF. The DNA for the CDR3 is TGCGCCAGCAGCGATAGCGCCGGGGGAGAGGAGCAGTTCTTC.